The 27 T cell receptor beta chains given below trace back to one sample, sequenced in a study of glioma-infiltrating T cells after dendritic cell vaccination (dated by TCRdb to 2015 to 2016). Libraries came from the immunoSEQ multiplex PCR assay. TCRdb retrieved this table from immuneACCESS and kept in-frame rearrangements only. Not all clones are present; in checked studies, unresolved V genes account for under half, and no reason is known for the remainder. The table for this sample lists about 73,000 clones; almost 85% of them were counted only once. The top ten constitute 2.1% of the sample. Specimen: blood, collected before dendritic cell vaccination. The receptors come from a human donor with glioblastoma.

This sequence joins TRBV5-1 and TRBJ1-1, with 8 bases lining up with TRBD1. After removal of 0 bases from V and 5 bases from J, the junction contained 3 bases not matched to a gene. In germline, CDR1 is SGHRS, CDR2 YFSETQ. This CDR3 comprises 14 residues. CDR3 sequence: CASSLDTGGTEAFF. CDR3 sequence (DNA): TGCGCCAGCAGCTTGGATACAGGGGGAACTGAAGCTTTCTTT.

The chain combines TRBV6-1 with TRBJ1-3; D gene ambiguous. V lost 5 bases and J 2 bases, leaving 13 bases between the germline ends. CDR1 and CDR2 (germline): MNHNS, SASEGT. CDR3 length: 15 amino acids. CDR3 protein: CASSIEGRTGNTIYF. The CDR3 nucleotides read TGTGCCAGCAGTATTGAGGGAAGAACTGGAAACACCATATATTTT.

The rearrangement uses TRBV29-1 and TRBJ1-2, with D uncertain. CDR3 length: 17 amino acids. Deletions cut 3 bases from V and 0 bases from J, with 20 bases between. The germline gives CDR1 SQVTM, CDR2 ANQGSEA. DNA of the CDR3: TGCAGCGTTGATCCCGGGTCCGATCCCCCGTCTAACTATGGCTACACCTTC. Residues: CSVDPGSDPPSNYGYTF.

The J gene is TRBJ2-3, the V gene TRBV27, with 7 positions matching TRBD1. CDR1 and CDR2 from the germline V gene are MNHEY and SMNVEV (reference sequence). V trimming: 4 bases; J trimming: 2 bases; junction bases outside the gene matches: 9. This CDR3 comprises 16 residues. CDR3: CASSSRDSFFTDTQYF. As DNA, the CDR3 is TGTGCCAGCAGTTCTAGGGACAGCTTTTTCACAGATACGCAGTATTTT.

The genes are TRBV6-1 and TRBJ2-3, with D possibly TRBD2 on 7 matching bases. The length of the CDR3 is 20 residues. The germline V and J ends were trimmed by 2 bases and 2 bases, with 26 bases remaining between them. Germline CDR1 MNHNS, CDR2 SASEGT. CDR3 amino acids: CASSERRGAPGTTLTDTQYF. CDR3 nucleotides: TGTGCCAGCAGTGAACGTAGGGGGGCACCTGGGACTACCCTCACAGATACGCAGTATTTT.

The chain employs TRBV7-9 and TRBJ2-1, with unresolved D. The germline gives CDR1 SEHNR, CDR2 FQNEAQ (reference sequence). There are 17 residues in the CDR3. Trimming removed 8 bases from V and 2 bases from J, with 22 bases in between. This CDR3 is CASAVVMAVSTYNEQFF. The CDR3 nucleotides are TGTGCCAGCGCCGTTGTCATGGCGGTCTCAACCTACAATGAGCAGTTCTTC. Supplemented by reference TRBV7-9 and TRBJ2-1, the full variable domain reads DTGVSQNPRHKITKRGQNVTFRCDPISEHNRLYWYRQTLGQGPEFLTYFQNEAQLEKSRLLSDRFSAERPKGSFSTLEIQRTEQGDSAMYLCASAVVMAVSTYNEQFFGPGTRLTVL.

The count of this clone is one. V is TRBV11-2 and J is TRBJ2-1, with a possible D match to TRBD2 (6 bases). Deletions cut 3 bases from V and 4 bases from J, with 10 bases between. Germline V gives CDR1 SGHAT, CDR2 FQNNGV. The CDR3 covers 14 residues. CDR3 sequence: CASSFYSGYNEQFF. In DNA, the CDR3 is TGTGCCAGCAGCTTCTATAGCGGTTACAATGAGCAGTTCTTC.

The CDR3 DNA is TGTGCCAGCAGTGGTTACGGGGGGAATGAAAAACTGTTTTTT. Translating it yields CASSGYGGNEKLFF. The chain employs TRBV2 and TRBJ1-4, with a tentative D call TRBD1 (5 bases). The ends were cut back, 4 bases at V and 5 bases at J, with 11 bases in the middle. CDR1 SNHLY and CDR2 FYNNEI come from the germline V gene. The CDR3 runs to 14 residues.

The chain couples TRBV19 to TRBJ2-4; a possible D gene is TRBD2 (5 bases). The V gene's germline CDR1 is LNHDA and CDR2 SQIVND (reference sequence). The V end lost 5 bases, the J end lost 0 bases, and 11 bases lay between the germline ends. This CDR3 region has 15 residues. The CDR3 is CASSEGTLAKNIQYF. The CDR3 DNA is TGTGCCAGTAGTGAGGGCACTCTAGCCAAAAACATTCAGTACTTC.

This clone was seen a handful of times. This chain links TRBV6-1 with TRBJ2-7; 7 nucleotides agree with TRBD1. Germline trimming cut 4 bases from V and 13 bases from J; bases unmatched to any gene: 7. The CDR3 extends over 11 amino acids. Germline V CDR1 and CDR2: MNHNS, SASEGT. The CDR3 loop reads CASSVFDREYF. DNA for the CDR3: TGTGCCAGCAGTGTATTCGACAGGGAATACTTC.

This chain joins TRBV7-9 and TRBJ2-1, with 12 bases identical to TRBD2. CDR3 length equals 16 residues. CDR1 and CDR2 (germline): SEHNR, FQNEAQ (reference sequence). The V and J ends lost 1 base and 7 bases, in that order; junction bases with no gene match: 5. This chain's CDR3 is CASSLGTSGVRNEQFF. CDR3 nucleotides: TGTGCCAGCAGCTTAGGGACTAGCGGGGTGAGGAATGAGCAGTTCTTC.

Points on this clone: One end of the junction varies from germline; a read error may be responsible. This CDR3 is CASSQAGQGVQPQHF. In DNA, the CDR3 is TGTGCCAGCAGTCAAGCTGGACAGGGGGTTCAGCCCCAGCATTTT. This sequence joins TRBV6-1 and TRBJ1-5; 10 bases map to TRBD1. The CDR3 spans 15 residues. Germline-derived CDR1 and CDR2 are MNHNS and SASEGT.

The chain recombines TRBV6-5 with TRBJ1-5; TRBD1 aligns across 9 bases. CDR3 size: 15 residues. Germline CDR1 MNHEY, CDR2 SVGAGI. The V segment lost 6 bases and the J segment 6 bases; nucleotides outside the gene matches: 9. CDR3 loop: CASRRDRARGQPQHF. CDR3 DNA sequence: TGTGCCAGCAGAAGGGACAGGGCTCGCGGTCAGCCCCAGCATTTT.

This chain joins TRBV19 and TRBJ1-2, with 7 bases that match TRBD1. Losses at the gene ends were 7 bases for V and 2 bases for J; bases not matched to a gene: 7. Germline assignment: CDR1 LNHDA and CDR2 SQIVND (reference sequence). The CDR3 consists of 14 residues. The CDR3 DNA reads TGTGCCAGTAACCCAACAGGGGTCAACTATGGCTACACCTTC. It translates to CASNPTGVNYGYTF. The full variable domain, completed using reference TRBV19 and TRBJ1-2, is DGGITQSPKYLFRKEGQNVTLSCEQNLNHDAMYWYRQDPGQGLRLIYYSQIVNDFQKGDIAEGYSVSREKKESFPLTVTSAQKNPTAFYLCASNPTGVNYGYTFGSGTRLTVV.

V gene TRBV29-1 combines with J gene TRBJ1-2; possibly TRBD1 for D (5 bases). Germline V gives CDR1 SQVTM, CDR2 ANQGSEA. With 2 bases removed from V and 7 bases from J, the gap between germline ends came to 5 bases. This CDR3 region has 10 residues. Here the CDR3 reads CSVERGGYTF. CDR3 nucleotide sequence: TGCAGCGTTGAAAGGGGTGGCTACACCTTC.

This clone was counted a few times. V is TRBV6-1 and J is TRBJ2-5; 7 bases align to TRBD2. Germline loops: CDR1 MNHNS, CDR2 SASEGT. J was trimmed by 4 bases and V by 5 bases; bases with no gene match: 1. The CDR3 runs 12 residues. CDR3 sequence reads: CASSRGGETQYF. In DNA, the CDR3 is TGTGCCAGCAGTCGCGGGGGAGAGACCCAGTACTTC.

The chain carries TRBV5-4 and TRBJ2-2; TRBD1 agrees at 7 bases. V shed 6 bases, J shed 1 base, and the junction held 9 bases outside the gene matches. The CDR3 is 16 amino acids. Germline V gives CDR1 SGHNT, CDR2 YYREEE (reference sequence). CDR3 DNA sequence: TGTGCCAGCAATCTATGGACAGGCGTGAACACCGGGGAGCTGTTTTTT. Its translation is CASNLWTGVNTGELFF.

The rearrangement links TRBV2 to TRBJ1-2; 8 nucleotides agree with TRBD1. Trimming took 2 bases from V and 4 from J; bases not matched to a gene: 3. CDR3 length: 14 amino acids. Germline-derived CDR1 and CDR2 are SNHLY and FYNNEI. The CDR3 nucleotides are TGTGCCAGCAGTGAACAGGGGGCGGGCTATGGCTACACCTTC. Protein sequence: CASSEQGAGYGYTF.

The chain is built from TRBV4-1 and TRBJ1-1, with D tentatively TRBD1 (6 bases). This CDR3 has 14 amino acids. CDR1 and CDR2 from the germline V gene are MGHRA and YSYEKL. V shed 3 bases and J shed 9 bases, with 17 bases lying between them. The CDR3 reads CASSHGQLLGKAFF. The CDR3 region has the DNA TGCGCCAGCAGCCACGGACAGCTCTTGGGGAAAGCTTTCTTT.

The chain is built from TRBV6-1 and TRBJ2-5; D is possibly TRBD2 (6 bases). The germline gives CDR1 MNHNS, CDR2 SASEGT. V lost 6 bases, J lost 4 bases, and 15 bases lay in between. The CDR3 spans 14 residues. Here the CDR3 DNA reads TGTGCCAGCAGGCTGGGGTCAGCGGGAGAGACCCAGTACTTC. Its translation is CASRLGSAGETQYF.

This chain uses TRBV10-3 with TRBJ1-2; a possible D gene is TRBD1 (6 bases). V was pared by 1 base and J by 8 bases, with 14 bases between. The CDR3 runs to 14 residues. The germline V gene encodes CDR1 ENHRY and CDR2 SYGVKD. The CDR3 protein is CAISEFSPTGGYTF. Here the CDR3 DNA reads TGTGCCATCAGTGAGTTTTCTCCGACAGGAGGCTACACCTTC.

This clone has only one observation. The V call is TRBV6-5, the J call TRBJ1-5; D is possibly TRBD1 (6 bases). This CDR3 spans 15 amino acids. With 5 bases removed from V and 7 bases from J, the gap between germline ends came to 18 bases. Germline CDR1 and CDR2: MNHEY and SVGAGI. CDR3 sequence reads: CASSDFSGGSQPQHF. The CDR3 DNA is TGTGCCAGCAGTGACTTCTCGGGGGGCAGCCAGCCCCAGCATTTT.

The rearrangement links TRBV7-2 to TRBJ1-2, with 7 bases that match TRBD1. Germline V lookup: CDR1 SGHTA, CDR2 FQGNSA. J gave up 3 bases and V 5 bases, and 9 bases lay outside the gene matches. The CDR3 sequence is 15 residues long. This CDR3 is CASSRTTGRHYGYTF. The CDR3 DNA is TGTGCCAGCAGCCGGACGACAGGGCGACACTATGGCTACACCTTC.

The chain recombines TRBV2 with TRBJ2-1; 8 nucleotides line up with TRBD2. Germline CDR1 and CDR2: SNHLY and FYNNEI. The CDR3 length is 15 residues. Trimming cost V 4 bases and J 7 bases; bases outside gene matches: 9. The CDR3 sequence is CASSVGLAKGNEQFF. The CDR3 nucleotides read TGTGCCAGCAGTGTCGGACTAGCTAAGGGTAATGAGCAGTTCTTC.

The genes are TRBV6-1 and TRBJ1-2; 7 bases agree with TRBD1. This CDR3 has 17 residues. Germline CDR1 reads MNHNS; CDR2 reads SASEGT. V lost 3 bases to trimming and J lost 4 bases; unmatched junction nucleotides: 14. The CDR3: CASSEREQGPFPYGYTF. Written as DNA, the CDR3 is TGTGCCAGCAGTGAGCGGGAACAGGGGCCGTTCCCCTATGGCTACACCTTC.

This chain uses TRBV7-9 with TRBJ1-3, with D possibly being TRBD1 (6 bases). The V gene lost 2 bases and the J gene lost 6 bases, with 17 bases spanning the gap. This CDR3 spans 16 amino acids. CDR1 SEHNR and CDR2 FQNEAQ come from the germline V gene (reference sequence). The CDR3 sequence is CASSLTGPPGENTIYF. The CDR3 coding sequence is TGTGCCAGCAGCTTAACAGGGCCCCCGGGCGAAAACACCATATATTTT.

The chain joins TRBV4-2 to TRBJ1-4; 8 positions match TRBD1. The ends lost 0 bases at V and 7 bases at J; junction bases unmatched: 13. Germline values: CDR1 LGHNA, CDR2 YNFKEQ. This CDR3 comprises 18 residues. The CDR3 loop is CASSQDVGTAGGGEKLFF. The DNA of the CDR3 is TGTGCCAGCAGCCAAGATGTCGGGACGGCAGGGGGCGGTGAAAAACTGTTTTTT.